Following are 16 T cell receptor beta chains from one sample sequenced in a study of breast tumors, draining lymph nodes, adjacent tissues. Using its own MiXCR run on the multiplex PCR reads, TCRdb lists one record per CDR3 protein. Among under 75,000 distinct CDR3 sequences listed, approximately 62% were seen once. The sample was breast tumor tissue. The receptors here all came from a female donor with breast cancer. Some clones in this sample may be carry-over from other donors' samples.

CDR3 amino acids: CASSIADRLSEKLFF. The CDR3 coding sequence is TGTGCCAGTAGTATAGCGGACAGGCTAAGTGAAAAACTGTTTTTT. The V gene is TRBV19, the J gene TRBJ1-4; TRBD1 matches 7 bases. With V trimmed by 1 base and J by 7 bases, 6 bases remained unmatched. The CDR3 runs to 15 residues. Germline V gives CDR1 LNHDA, CDR2 SQIVND (reference sequence).

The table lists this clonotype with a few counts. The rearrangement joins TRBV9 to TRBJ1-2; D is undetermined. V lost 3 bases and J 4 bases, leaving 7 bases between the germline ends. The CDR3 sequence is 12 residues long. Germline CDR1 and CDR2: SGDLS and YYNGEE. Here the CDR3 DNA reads TGTGCCAGCAGCGACTATTCCTATGGCTACACCTTC. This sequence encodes CASSDYSYGYTF.

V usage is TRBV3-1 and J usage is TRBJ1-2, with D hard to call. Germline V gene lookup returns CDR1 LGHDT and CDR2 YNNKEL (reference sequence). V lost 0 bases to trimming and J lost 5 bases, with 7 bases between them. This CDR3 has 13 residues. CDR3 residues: CASSQDLAYGYTF. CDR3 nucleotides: TGTGCCAGCAGCCAAGATCTGGCGTATGGCTACACCTTC.

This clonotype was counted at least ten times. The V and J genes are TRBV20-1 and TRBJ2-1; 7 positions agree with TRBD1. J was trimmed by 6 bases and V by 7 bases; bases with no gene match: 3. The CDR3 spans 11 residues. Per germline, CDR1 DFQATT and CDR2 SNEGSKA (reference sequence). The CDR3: CSGDRLNEQFF. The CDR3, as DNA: TGCAGTGGGGACAGACTCAATGAGCAGTTCTTC.

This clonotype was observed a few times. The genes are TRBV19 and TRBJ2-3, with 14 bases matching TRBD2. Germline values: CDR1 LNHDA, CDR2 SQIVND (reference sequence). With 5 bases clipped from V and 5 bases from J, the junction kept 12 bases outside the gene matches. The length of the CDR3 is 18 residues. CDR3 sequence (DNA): TGTGCCAGTAGTGGGTTCGGGACTAGCGGGAGTGTTAGAGATACGCAGTATTTT. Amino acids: CASSGFGTSGSVRDTQYF. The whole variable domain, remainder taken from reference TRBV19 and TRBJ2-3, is DGGITQSPKYLFRKEGQNVTLSCEQNLNHDAMYWYRQDPGQGLRLIYYSQIVNDFQKGDIAEGYSVSREKKESFPLTVTSAQKNPTAFYLCASSGFGTSGSVRDTQYFGPGTRLTVL.

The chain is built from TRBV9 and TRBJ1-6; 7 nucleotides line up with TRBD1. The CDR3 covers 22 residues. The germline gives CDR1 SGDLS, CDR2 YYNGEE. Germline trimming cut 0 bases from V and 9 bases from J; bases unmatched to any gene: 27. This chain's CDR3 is CASSVGAHQETQSFGTASPLHF. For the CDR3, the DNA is TGTGCCAGCAGCGTAGGGGCTCACCAAGAGACCCAGTCCTTCGGGACAGCTTCACCCCTCCACTTT.

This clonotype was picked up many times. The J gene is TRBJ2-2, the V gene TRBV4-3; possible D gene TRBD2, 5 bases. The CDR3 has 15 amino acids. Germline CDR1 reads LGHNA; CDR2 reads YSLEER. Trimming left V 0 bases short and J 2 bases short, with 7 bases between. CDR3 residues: CASSQDTGNTGELFF. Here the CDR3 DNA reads TGCGCCAGCAGCCAAGATACGGGAAACACCGGGGAGCTGTTTTTT.

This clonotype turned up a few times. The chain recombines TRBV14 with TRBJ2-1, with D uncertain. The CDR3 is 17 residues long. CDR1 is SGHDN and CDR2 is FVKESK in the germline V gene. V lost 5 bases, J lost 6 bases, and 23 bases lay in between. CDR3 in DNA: TGTGCCAGCAGCTCACATTCGGGCGGAGCATACGGCAATGAGCAGTTCTTC. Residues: CASSSHSGGAYGNEQFF.

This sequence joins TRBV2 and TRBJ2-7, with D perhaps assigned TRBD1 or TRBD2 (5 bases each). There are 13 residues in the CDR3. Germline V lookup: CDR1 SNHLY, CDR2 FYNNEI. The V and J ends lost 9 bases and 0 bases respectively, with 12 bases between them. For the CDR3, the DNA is TGTGCCAGTGGGGCAGGGACCTCCTACGAGCAGTACTTC. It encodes CASGAGTSYEQYF.

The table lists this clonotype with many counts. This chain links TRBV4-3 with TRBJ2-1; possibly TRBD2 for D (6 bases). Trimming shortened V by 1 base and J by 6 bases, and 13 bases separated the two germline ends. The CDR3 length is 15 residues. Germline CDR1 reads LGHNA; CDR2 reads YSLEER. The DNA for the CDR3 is TGCGCCAGCAGCCAAGTTCTAGCGTCCCCCAATGAGCAGTTCTTC. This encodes CASSQVLASPNEQFF.

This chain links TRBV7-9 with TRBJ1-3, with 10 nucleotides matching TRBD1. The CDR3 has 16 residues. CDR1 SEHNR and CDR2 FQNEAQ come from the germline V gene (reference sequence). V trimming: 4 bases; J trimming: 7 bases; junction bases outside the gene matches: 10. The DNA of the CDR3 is TGTGCCAGCAGCTCGTGGGACAGGGGAATCACTAACACCATATATTTT. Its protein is CASSSWDRGITNTIYF.

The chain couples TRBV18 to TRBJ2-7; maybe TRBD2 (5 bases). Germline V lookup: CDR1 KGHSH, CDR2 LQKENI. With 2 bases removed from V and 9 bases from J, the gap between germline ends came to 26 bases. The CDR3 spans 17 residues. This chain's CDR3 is CASSPSDVIRELLGQYF. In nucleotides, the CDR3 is TGTGCCAGCTCACCATCGGATGTGATCCGGGAACTCCTCGGGCAGTACTTC.

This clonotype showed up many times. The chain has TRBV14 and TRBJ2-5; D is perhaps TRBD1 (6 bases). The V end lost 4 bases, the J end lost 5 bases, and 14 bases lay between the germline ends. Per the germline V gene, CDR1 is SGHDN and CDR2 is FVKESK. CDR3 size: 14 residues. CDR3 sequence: CASSRGQSLETQYF. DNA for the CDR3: TGTGCCAGCAGCCGCGGACAGTCGTTGGAGACCCAGTACTTC.

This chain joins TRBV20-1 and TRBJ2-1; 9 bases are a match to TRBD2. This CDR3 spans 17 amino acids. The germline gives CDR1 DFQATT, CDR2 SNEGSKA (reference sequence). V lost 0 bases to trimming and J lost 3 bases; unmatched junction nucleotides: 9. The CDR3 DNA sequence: TGCAGTGCTAGAGATCAGCGACTAGCGGCCCTCTACAATGAGCAGTTCTTC. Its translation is CSARDQRLAALYNEQFF.

DNA of the CDR3: TGTGCCAGTATTGGACTAGCGGGAGATTTCAATGAGCAGTTCTTC. This encodes CASIGLAGDFNEQFF. The chain joins TRBV5-8 to TRBJ2-1; 13 nucleotides align to TRBD2. This CDR3 contains 15 residues. CDR1 and CDR2 (germline): SGHTS, YDEGEE. The J segment lost 6 bases and the V segment lost 8 bases, leaving 8 bases of the junction unmatched.

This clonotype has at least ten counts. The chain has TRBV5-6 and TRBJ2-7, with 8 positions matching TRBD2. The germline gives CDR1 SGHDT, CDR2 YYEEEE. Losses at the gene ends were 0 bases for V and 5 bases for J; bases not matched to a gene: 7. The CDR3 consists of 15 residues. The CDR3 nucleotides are TGTGCCAGCAGCTTGGTTGCGGGAGGAACCCACGAGCAGTACTTC. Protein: CASSLVAGGTHEQYF.